The following is a T cell receptor (beta chain) sequence with its context. This sample was included in a study of preoperative IRX-2 immunotherapy in early breast cancer. Regarding treatment: preoperative locoregional IRX-2 cytokine immunotherapy. Deletions cut 2 bases from V and 5 bases from J, with 3 bases between. The CDR3 is made up of 12 amino acids. Clones were read by immunoSEQ multiplex PCR, and TCRdb kept only the in-frame ones, dropping some. This table holds around 38,000 clones, about 80% found once. This sequence was found in a human donor with breast cancer. The sample consisted of tumor tissue, taken after IRX-2 immunotherapy. The V and J genes are TRBV6-7 and TRBJ2-2; no definite D call. TRBV6-7 is treated as an ORF (open reading frame) with a function not yet certain. Here the CDR3 DNA reads TGTGCCAGCAGTTACAAAACCGGGGAGCTGTTTTTT. It codes for CASSYKTGELFF.